The T cell receptor beta chain under discussion was sequenced for a study of early T cells in non-severe SARS-CoV-2 infection. Study overall: Chains were unpaired, as sequencing was done on bulk RNA from unsorted whole blood.

Attached unique molecular identifiers marked individual cDNA molecules. Each CDR3 protein is one row after TCRdb ran MiXCR on the 5' RACE reads. Among 55,000 to 75,000 distinct CDR3 sequences listed, about 6% were seen once. This clonotype was counted at least ten times. Losses at the gene ends were 0 bases for V and 2 bases for J; bases not matched to a gene: 13. This CDR3 has 18 residues. Germline CDR1 and CDR2: MNHEY and SVGAGI. The origin of this receptor is an adult who was a healthcare worker with PCR-confirmed SARS-CoV-2 infection or an uninfected control (not recorded which). The sample here was whole blood, taken at baseline. The V gene is TRBV6-5, the J gene TRBJ2-7; 7 bases are a match to TRBD1. The CDR3 region is CASSYSSYWGQTTYEQYF. CDR3 in DNA: TGTGCCAGCAGTTACTCGAGCTATTGGGGACAGACTACCTACGAGCAGTACTTC.